These 14 T cell receptor beta chains came from one sample sequenced in a study of regulatory T cells in long-lasting Graves disease. Construction of TCR beta libraries relied on iRepertoire HTBI primers and on Arm-PCR targeting CDR3 regions. TCRdb re-called the multiplex PCR reads with MiXCR, one entry per CDR3 protein. Altogether about 400,000 distinct CDR3 sequences are present, around 21% being singletons, with the ten largest covering around 20%. The time point is: persistent/refractory GD, antithyroid drugs over 5 years with positive TRAb. The TCR library used RNA extracted from PBMCs. The sequences come from peripheral blood mononuclear cells (PBMCs), collected when the disease was refractory, from a patient treated with antithyroid drugs. These receptor sequences come from a female donor with Graves disease.

On this clonotype itself: The germline gene is not matched at one end of the junction; a read error may be the cause. The genes are TRBV7-9 and TRBJ2-7; 12 nucleotides match TRBD1. This CDR3 is 16 amino acids long. Germline CDR1 reads SEHNR; CDR2 reads FQNEAQ (reference sequence). DNA of the CDR3: TGTGCCAGCAGCCCGACCGGGACAGGGGGCCTGAACGAGCGGTACTTC. This encodes CASSPTGTGGLNERYF.

About this clonotype itself: A much larger clone lies one base from this, so it may be a read error. V and J are TRBV7-9 and TRBJ2-7; 7 bases agree with TRBD1. Germline-derived CDR1 and CDR2 are SEHNR and FQNEAQ (reference sequence). This CDR3 has 12 amino acids. The V gene end was trimmed by 5 bases and the J gene end by 5 bases; junction bases not matched to a gene: 3. In DNA form, the CDR3 reads TGTGCCAGCAGCACCGACAGGGACGAGCAGTACTTC. Its translation: CASSTDRDEQYF.

This clonotype was seen repeatedly, ten times or more. V and J are TRBV2 and TRBJ1-4, with 7 bases fitting TRBD1. CDR1 SNHLY and CDR2 FYNNEI come from the germline V gene. After removal of 3 bases from V and 0 bases from J, the junction contained 4 bases not matched to a gene. The CDR3 length is 16 residues. The CDR3 sequence is CASSEGTVPTNEKLFF. For the CDR3, the DNA is TGTGCCAGCAGTGAGGGGACAGTTCCAACTAATGAAAAACTGTTTTTT.

This clonotype was seen a handful of times. The chain couples TRBV7-8 to TRBJ1-2, with TRBD1 as a possible D gene (5 bases). CDR1 SGHVS and CDR2 FQNEAQ come from the germline V gene. V was clipped by 1 base and J by 4 bases, with 16 bases between them. The length of the CDR3 is 16 residues. CDR3 nucleotide sequence: TGTGCCAGCAGCTTAGGATCAGGGCGAGGAAGCTATGGCTACACCTTC. It yields the protein CASSLGSGRGSYGYTF.

The table lists this clonotype with a few counts. The chain uses TRBV5-6 and TRBJ1-1; 8 bases map to TRBD1. The CDR3 sequence is 14 residues long. The germline V gene has CDR1 SGHDT and CDR2 YYEEEE. V was pared by 6 bases and J by 1 base, with 5 bases of the junction left unmatched. The CDR3 DNA reads TGTGCCAGCACCTTTGACAGGGGGAACACTGAAGCTTTCTTT. Residues: CASTFDRGNTEAFF.

About this clonotype itself: A single base separates this from a much larger clone, so it may be a read error. The chain carries TRBV2 and TRBJ1-5; the match to TRBD1 covers 7 bases. This CDR3 contains 13 residues. Germline V lookup: CDR1 SNHLY, CDR2 FYNNEI. The J segment lost 9 bases and the V segment lost 3 bases, leaving 5 bases of the junction unmatched. CDR3 sequence reads: CASSDQGERPQHF. The CDR3 coding sequence is TGTGCCAGCAGTGACCAGGGGGAAAGGCCCCAGCATTTT.

The genes are TRBV6-5 and TRBJ1-6; D is perhaps TRBD1 (6 bases). The CDR3 is made up of 13 amino acids. Per germline, CDR1 MNHEY and CDR2 SVGAGI. The germline V and J ends were trimmed by 4 bases and 6 bases, with 7 bases remaining between them. CDR3 DNA sequence: TGTGCCAGCAGTTCGGGGGCTAATTCACCCCTCCACTTT. Protein sequence: CASSSGANSPLHF.

This clonotype was picked up many times. The chain uses TRBV19 and TRBJ1-1; a possible D gene is TRBD1 (5 bases). This CDR3 comprises 14 residues. V lost 3 bases and J 1 base, leaving 9 bases between the germline ends. CDR1 is LNHDA and CDR2 is SQIVND in the germline V gene (reference sequence). This chain's CDR3 is CASSMQGGNTEAFF. The CDR3 DNA follows: TGTGCCAGTAGTATGCAGGGAGGGAACACTGAAGCTTTCTTT.

The table lists this clonotype with many counts. V usage is TRBV7-9 and J usage is TRBJ1-1; D is perhaps TRBD1 (5 bases). Germline values: CDR1 SEHNR, CDR2 FQNEAQ (reference sequence). V was cut by 5 bases and J by 7 bases, with 11 bases left in between. The CDR3 covers 12 residues. The CDR3 reads CASSQTEREAFF. CDR3 DNA sequence: TGTGCCAGCAGCCAGACAGAGCGTGAAGCTTTCTTT.

This clonotype was seen more than once but under ten times. The chain joins TRBV11-2 to TRBJ2-3, with 8 bases identical to TRBD1. V lost 4 bases and J lost 4; bases outside the gene matches: 7. Germline assignment: CDR1 SGHAT and CDR2 FQNNGV. The CDR3 has 15 residues. CDR3 in amino acids: CASSSTGVQADTQYF. The CDR3 coding sequence is TGTGCCAGCAGCTCGACAGGGGTCCAGGCAGATACGCAGTATTTT.

The CDR3 is CASSTRGKRSYEQYF. The CDR3 DNA sequence: TGTGCCAGCAGTACCCGGGGTAAAAGGTCCTACGAGCAGTACTTC. This chain links TRBV6-1 with TRBJ2-7, with D perhaps TRBD2 (5 bases). Germline V gene lookup returns CDR1 MNHNS and CDR2 SASEGT. V gave up 5 bases and J gave up 1 base, with 15 bases separating them. This CDR3 contains 15 residues.

This clonotype was found many times. CDR3 DNA sequence: TGTGCCAGCAGCGGGACAGGGGGCTATGAGACCCAGTACTTC. It is translated as CASSGTGGYETQYF. This chain links TRBV7-2 with TRBJ2-5, with 12 bases aligning to TRBD1. The length of the CDR3 is 14 residues. Unmatched junction bases numbered 3, after V lost 5 bases and J lost 5 bases. Germline loops: CDR1 SGHTA, CDR2 FQGNSA.

This clonotype was seen a handful of times. The chain is built from TRBV20-1 and TRBJ2-3; 12 bases map to TRBD2. The CDR3 sequence is 15 residues long. J gave up 7 bases and V 6 bases, and 11 bases lay outside the gene matches. Germline V gives CDR1 DFQATT, CDR2 SNEGSKA (reference sequence). The CDR3, as DNA: TGCAGTGCGAGGATGGGACTAGCGGGTTCAAATACGCAGTATTTT. It is translated as CSARMGLAGSNTQYF.

This clonotype was counted a few times. The chain joins TRBV12-3 or TRBV12-4 to TRBJ2-5, with TRBD2 identical over 9 bases. V was clipped by 6 bases and J by 7 bases; unmatched bases: 9. The CDR3 spans 14 residues. The DNA for the CDR3 is TGTGCCAGCAGCTTGTCTAGCGGGATGGCGACCCAGTACTTC. This translates into CASSLSSGMATQYF.